Shown below are 11 T cell receptor beta chains from a single sample sequenced in a study of CD8 T cells in ankylosing spondylitis. TCRdb reprocessed the 5' RACE reads with MiXCR, giving one entry per CDR3 protein. The table lists tens of thousands of distinct CDR3 sequences, roughly 11% of them singletons. Sequencing used blood, either unsorted or a sorted T cell fraction (not recorded which). The receptors were sampled from a male donor with ankylosing spondylitis or in good health (not recorded which).

This clonotype was recorded many times. V usage is TRBV10-3 and J usage is TRBJ1-3; TRBD1 might be the D (6 bases). V shed 6 bases and J shed 0 bases, with 15 bases lying between them. The germline gives CDR1 ENHRY, CDR2 SYGVKD. The CDR3 is made up of 16 amino acids. In nucleotides, the CDR3 is TGTGCCATCAGCCAATCCACAGGGTTCTCTGGAAACACCATATATTTT. Encoded protein: CAISQSTGFSGNTIYF.

The chain links TRBV6-6 to TRBJ2-5; tentatively, D is TRBD1 or TRBD2 (5 bases each). V was trimmed by 5 bases and J by 2 bases, leaving 15 bases between them. This CDR3 has 15 amino acids. CDR1 and CDR2 (germline): MNHNY, SVGAGI (reference sequence). The CDR3 protein is CASSPRSGGQETQYF. The CDR3 coding sequence is TGTGCCAGCAGTCCCCGTTCTGGGGGACAAGAGACCCAGTACTTC.

This clonotype was counted many times. This sequence joins TRBV5-1 and TRBJ2-7; the D call may be TRBD1 or TRBD2 (5 bases each). CDR1 and CDR2 (germline): SGHRS, YFSETQ. The CDR3 spans 14 residues. Trimming pared 3 bases from V and 5 bases from J, leaving 15 bases between. This chain's CDR3 is CASSSRVGTDEQYF. DNA for the CDR3: TGCGCCAGCAGCTCCCGGGTAGGGACCGACGAGCAGTACTTC.

DNA for the CDR3: TGTGCCAGCAGCTTAGTTGGTGGGACATACACAGATACGCAGTATTTT. Translated: CASSLVGGTYTDTQYF. The chain combines TRBV7-2 with TRBJ2-3; the D gene is possibly TRBD1 (6 bases). The CDR3 is made up of 16 amino acids. CDR1 is SGHTA and CDR2 is FQGNSA in the germline V gene. Trimming shortened V by 1 base and J by 2 bases, and 13 bases separated the two germline ends.

This clonotype was counted only a few times. This sequence joins TRBV5-1 and TRBJ2-3; D could derive from TRBD1 or TRBD2 (5 bases each). The CDR3 totals 14 residues. CDR1 SGHRS and CDR2 YFSETQ come from the germline V gene. V was shortened by 6 bases and J by 4 bases, with 15 bases between the two germline ends. The CDR3 sequence: CASTSGPVADTQYF. CDR3 bases: TGCGCCAGCACCTCGGGGCCCGTGGCAGATACGCAGTATTTT. Based on the CDR3 plus reference TRBV5-1 and TRBJ2-3, the full variable domain is KAGVTQTPRYLIKTRGQQVTLSCSPISGHRSVSWYQQTPGQGLQFLFEYFSETQRNKGNFPGRFSGRQFSNSRSEMNVSTLELGDSALYLCASTSGPVADTQYFGPGTRLTVL.

The count of this clonotype is one. The V gene is TRBV6-1, the J gene TRBJ2-6, with TRBD1 matching 7 bases. Germline V gives CDR1 MNHNS, CDR2 SASEGT. Germline trimming cut 6 bases from V and 6 bases from J; bases unmatched to any gene: 14. This CDR3 comprises 17 residues. This CDR3 is CASRNGQASGEANVLTF. The CDR3 nucleotides are TGTGCCAGCAGGAATGGACAGGCCTCAGGTGAGGCCAACGTCCTGACTTTC.

At least ten counts were recorded for this clonotype. This chain connects TRBV15 to TRBJ1-1, with a weak D call TRBD1 (5 bases). Per germline, CDR1 LNHNV and CDR2 YYDKDF (reference sequence). The ends were cut back, 0 bases at V and 4 bases at J, with 15 bases in the middle. The CDR3 length is 16 residues. CDR3 sequence: CATSRDRAGMGTEAFF. CDR3 in DNA: TGTGCCACCAGCAGAGATAGAGCAGGGATGGGCACTGAAGCTTTCTTT.

The V gene is TRBV12-3 or TRBV12-4, the J gene TRBJ2-7; D unclear. The CDR3 contains 12 residues. Trimming removed 1 base from V and 12 bases from J, with 13 bases in between. CDR3 coding DNA: TGTGCCAGCAGTTTAGGTCGCCCGGTAACGTACTTC. It is translated as CASSLGRPVTYF.

The rearrangement joins TRBV3-1 to TRBJ2-7; TRBD1 might be the D (5 bases). The CDR3 totals 16 residues. V lost 1 base and J 0 bases, leaving 13 bases between the germline ends. CDR1 LGHDT and CDR2 YNNKEL come from the germline V gene (reference sequence). In DNA, the CDR3 is TGTGCCAGCAGCCAAGCGGCAGGGTGGTCCTCCTACGAGCAGTACTTC. This gives the protein CASSQAAGWSSYEQYF.

This clonotype was seen at least ten times. The V call is TRBV7-2, the J call TRBJ2-7; perhaps TRBD1 as D (6 bases). The CDR3 runs 15 residues. Trimming took 1 base from V and 1 from J, leaving 11 bases between them. From germline, CDR1 is SGHTA and CDR2 FQGNSA. The CDR3 here is CASSLEGRGSYEQYF. Written as DNA, the CDR3 is TGTGCCAGCAGCTTAGAGGGCAGGGGATCCTACGAGCAGTACTTC.

In this sample, this clonotype turned up many times. The J gene is TRBJ2-5, the V gene TRBV6-1, with D possibly TRBD2 on 6 matching bases. This CDR3 comprises 15 residues. Germline loops: CDR1 MNHNS, CDR2 SASEGT. The V end lost 5 bases, the J end lost 2 bases, and 15 bases lay between the germline ends. This chain's CDR3 is CASSRDFELQETQYF. The CDR3 bases are TGTGCCAGCAGTCGGGACTTCGAGCTGCAAGAGACCCAGTACTTC.